The 16 T cell receptor beta chains presented below share a single source sample, sequenced in a study of cytomegalovirus exposure and HLA in healthy donors (dated by TCRdb to about 2017). Library preparation employed the immunoSEQ multiplex PCR assay. The clones in this table, taken by TCRdb from immuneACCESS, are in-frame only. Not every clone is retained; where verified, under half of the shortfall comes from an unresolved V gene, and the cause of the rest is unknown. The sample contains more than 250,000 clones, around 90% of them found a single time. The top ten constitute under 4% of the sample. The material sequenced was PBMCs. Receptors were obtained from a woman aged 25 to 39 in good health and CMV-seronegative.

The chain is built from TRBV19 and TRBJ2-3, with a possible D match to TRBD1 (5 bases). V gave up 7 bases and J gave up 4 bases, with 12 bases separating them. CDR3 length equals 13 residues. Looked up from germline, CDR1 is LNHDA and CDR2 is SQIVND (reference sequence). The CDR3 DNA is TGTGCCAGTATGTTTCAGGGTTCAGATACGCAGTATTTT. It codes for CASMFQGSDTQYF.

The chain recombines TRBV19 with TRBJ1-5, with 7 positions matching TRBD1. After removal of 7 bases from V and 3 bases from J, the junction contained 6 bases not matched to a gene. Germline CDR1 is LNHDA and CDR2 is SQIVND (reference sequence). CDR3 size: 14 residues. This CDR3 is CASTPGTVNQPQHF. In DNA form, the CDR3 reads TGTGCCAGTACCCCAGGGACAGTCAATCAGCCCCAGCATTTT.

This clone was seen just once. This CDR3 is CASSGSLYNEQFF. For the CDR3, the DNA is TGTGCCAGCAGTGGTAGTTTGTATAATGAGCAGTTCTTC. This chain connects TRBV2 to TRBJ2-1; D gene ambiguous. V was shortened by 4 bases and J by 7 bases, with 11 bases between the two germline ends. CDR1 and CDR2 (germline): SNHLY, FYNNEI. The CDR3 contains 13 residues.

The V gene is TRBV7-7, the J gene TRBJ2-2; D uncertain. The CDR3 loop spans 14 amino acids. CDR1 and CDR2 from the germline V gene are SSHAT and FNYEAQ (reference sequence). V was shortened by 0 bases and J by 9 bases, with 11 bases between the two germline ends. CDR3 protein: CASSLAPGSRELFF. CDR3 sequence (DNA): TGTGCCAGCAGCTTAGCCCCGGGCAGCCGGGAGCTGTTTTTT. Full variable domain (remainder filled in from reference TRBV7-7 and TRBJ2-2): GAGVSQSPRYKVTKRGQDVTLRCDPISSHATLYWYQQALGQGPEFLTYFNYEAQPDKSGLPSDRFSAERPEGSISTLTIQRTEQRDSAMYRCASSLAPGSRELFFGEGSRLTVL.

The chain's CDR3 is CASSSEGTGNTEAFF. Here the CDR3 DNA reads TGTGCCAGCAGTTCCGAGGGGACAGGAAACACTGAAGCTTTCTTT. The gene calls are TRBV28 and TRBJ1-1; TRBD1 matches at 8 bases. The CDR3 is 15 amino acids. V lost 4 bases and J lost 2; bases outside the gene matches: 6. Germline CDR1 and CDR2: MDHEN and SYDVKM.

V gene TRBV27 combines with J gene TRBJ2-7, with 11 bases matching TRBD2. The J segment lost 2 bases and the V segment lost 2 bases, leaving 8 bases of the junction unmatched. Germline V gives CDR1 MNHEY, CDR2 SMNVEV (reference sequence). This CDR3 spans 17 amino acids. The CDR3 sequence: CASSLRVLAGDPYEQYF. The CDR3 nucleotides read TGTGCCAGCAGTTTACGCGTACTAGCGGGAGATCCCTACGAGCAGTACTTC.

V is TRBV27 and J is TRBJ1-1; D is undetermined. Between the trimmed V and J ends, which lost 4 bases and 0 bases, there was a span of 18 bases. Germline assignment: CDR1 MNHEY and CDR2 SMNVEV (reference sequence). The CDR3 is 17 amino acids. For the CDR3, the DNA is TGTGCCAGCAGTTCTCGCGTCGCCACAGATCTGAACACTGAAGCTTTCTTT. The encoded protein is CASSSRVATDLNTEAFF.

The V and J genes are TRBV28 and TRBJ2-1; perhaps TRBD1 as D (6 bases). Per the germline V gene, CDR1 is MDHEN and CDR2 is SYDVKM. The ends were cut back, 2 bases at V and 8 bases at J, with 10 bases in the middle. The CDR3 loop spans 13 amino acids. The CDR3 sequence is CASSLGQGYEQFF. In DNA form, the CDR3 reads TGTGCCAGCAGTTTAGGGCAGGGGTATGAGCAGTTCTTC.

The CDR3 sequence: CASSSGVGHQETQYF. The CDR3 DNA reads as TGTGCCAGCAGTTCGGGGGTGGGACATCAAGAGACCCAGTACTTC. J is TRBJ2-5 and V is TRBV27; D might be TRBD1 or TRBD2, each matching 6 bases. Germline CDR1 MNHEY, CDR2 SMNVEV (reference sequence). This CDR3 is 15 amino acids long. V shed 4 bases and J shed 2 bases, with 14 bases lying between them.

The chain employs TRBV6-5 and TRBJ1-2, with TRBD1 matching 7 bases. CDR1 and CDR2 (germline): MNHEY, SVGAGI. This CDR3 is built from 15 residues. The ends lost 1 base at V and 2 bases at J; junction bases unmatched: 4. The CDR3 DNA sequence: TGTGCCAGCAGTTACTTCCAGGGACAGAACTATGGCTACACCTTC. Translated, it gives CASSYFQGQNYGYTF.

The gene calls are TRBV6-1 and TRBJ1-5; the D is unclear. Germline CDR1 MNHNS, CDR2 SASEGT. This CDR3 region has 16 residues. V lost 2 bases and J lost 2, with 13 bases in between. This CDR3 reads CASSEPGGSGNQPQHF. CDR3 in DNA: TGTGCCAGCAGTGAACCGGGAGGTTCTGGCAATCAGCCCCAGCATTTT.

The J gene is TRBJ1-1, the V gene TRBV7-9; 7 bases align to TRBD1. With 3 bases clipped from V and 3 bases from J, the junction kept 4 bases outside the gene matches. The CDR3 length is 14 residues. Per germline, CDR1 SEHNR and CDR2 FQNEAQ (reference sequence). CDR3 protein: CASSLGTEDTEAFF. The DNA for the CDR3 is TGTGCCAGCAGCTTGGGGACAGAAGACACTGAAGCTTTCTTT.

Here the CDR3 DNA reads TGCGCCAGCAGCCACCACACACCGGGACTAGCGGAAGCGAACACCGGGGAGCTGTTTTTT. Translating it yields CASSHHTPGLAEANTGELFF. The chain has TRBV4-3 and TRBJ2-2; 11 bases are a match to TRBD2. V gave up 3 bases and J gave up 0 bases; unmatched junction bases: 12. This CDR3 contains 20 residues. Germline CDR1 LGHNA, CDR2 YSLEER.

The chain combines TRBV7-9 with TRBJ2-1, with 7 bases matching TRBD2. Germline assignment: CDR1 SEHNR and CDR2 FQNEAQ (reference sequence). CDR3 length: 15 residues. V was pared by 2 bases and J by 0 bases, with 1 base of the junction left unmatched. The CDR3 DNA is TGTGCCAGCAGCTTACTAGCGGCCTCCTACAATGAGCAGTTCTTC. Translated: CASSLLAASYNEQFF. Looking up the rest from reference TRBV7-9 and TRBJ2-1 gives the full variable domain: DTGVSQNPRHKITKRGQNVTFRCDPISEHNRLYWYRQTLGQGPEFLTYFQNEAQLEKSRLLSDRFSAERPKGSFSTLEIQRTEQGDSAMYLCASSLLAASYNEQFFGPGTRLTVL.

The genes are TRBV4-3 and TRBJ2-7; a weak D match, TRBD2 (6 bases). Looked up from germline, CDR1 is LGHNA and CDR2 is YSLEER. V was shortened by 0 bases and J by 4 bases, with 13 bases between the two germline ends. This CDR3 spans 15 amino acids. The CDR3 is CASSQDRGGSYEQYF. The DNA of the CDR3 is TGCGCCAGCAGCCAAGACCGTGGAGGGTCGTACGAGCAGTACTTC.

The V call is TRBV30, the J call TRBJ1-2, with a weak D call TRBD1 (5 bases). The CDR3 runs 13 residues. The germline V and J ends were trimmed by 7 bases and 6 bases, with 18 bases remaining between them. Germline V gives CDR1 GTSNPN, CDR2 SVGIG (reference sequence). DNA of the CDR3: TGTGCCTATTCACATCAGGGTGGGGATGGCTACACCTTC. It translates to CAYSHQGGDGYTF.